The T cell receptor (beta chain) described here comes from a study of brain T cells in children with intractable seizures. Findings of the study overall: Only CDR3 sequence similarity suggested viral specificity, without known HCMV serostatus.

Germline CDR1 PRHDT, CDR2 FYEKMQ (reference sequence). The CDR3 is 14 amino acids. With 3 bases removed from V and 1 base from J, the gap between germline ends came to 8 bases. Worth noting for this clone: The antigen is not known.

As to time point: blood from clinic visit 5 months post-surgery; TSC patient then seizure free. Before surgery, patients took at least one anti-epileptic drug. Profiled with immunoSEQ multiplex PCR; TCRdb holds only in-frame clones, not every one. The table shows about 340,000 clones, with over 85% occurring only once. This TCR was recovered from a boy younger than two with tuberous sclerosis and intractable seizures. V gene TRBV13 combines with J gene TRBJ2-3; perhaps TRBD1 as D (5 bases). The sequencing here drew on peripheral blood, taken more than 4 months after surgery. The CDR3 coding sequence is TGTGCCAGCAGCTTCTTAGGGGGCACAGATACGCAGTATTTT. It yields the protein CASSFLGGTDTQYF.